The next 2 T cell receptor beta chains were all read from a single sample in a study of blood T cells in healthy people across ages. A second PCR of about 6 to 11 cycles used a sample-barcoded 5' primer and a J-beta primer mix. TCRdb passed the 5' RACE reads through MiXCR, listing each CDR3 protein once. The repertoire has hundreds of thousands of distinct CDR3 sequences, around two fifths of them found once; the top ten carry about a fifth. Sequenced input: blood. These TCRs come from a man between 60 and 75 years old in good health.

V usage is TRBV11-2 and J usage is TRBJ2-1; a possible D gene is TRBD2 (5 bases). Trimming pared 4 bases from V and 13 bases from J, leaving 20 bases between. CDR3 length: 14 residues. Per the germline V gene, CDR1 is SGHAT and CDR2 is FQNNGV. For the CDR3, the DNA is TGTGCCAGCAGCTCCACCCCAAAGGGAGAGACCCAGTTCTTC. It is translated as CASSSTPKGETQFF.

The chain is built from TRBV5-6 and TRBJ2-7; the match to TRBD2 covers 7 bases. This CDR3 has 15 amino acids. The V segment lost 4 bases and the J segment 7 bases; nucleotides outside the gene matches: 14. Germline CDR1 reads SGHDT; CDR2 reads YYEEEE. CDR3 region: CASSVMGLLYNEQYF. The CDR3 bases are TGTGCCAGCAGCGTGATGGGACTACTATACAATGAGCAGTACTTC.